This T cell receptor (beta chain) emerged from a study of cytomegalovirus exposure and HLA in healthy donors. The CDR3 loop spans 19 amino acids. Trimming took 0 bases from V and 0 from J, leaving 18 bases between them. Germline V gene lookup returns CDR1 SGHVS and CDR2 FNYEAQ. Primers included in the PCR were 60 Vbeta and 13 Jbeta primers. Measured with immunoSEQ multiplex PCR; TCRdb has only the in-frame clones, and not every one. The sample data list 190,000 or so clones. Findings of the study overall: In a later analysis, TCR beta V- and J-gene trimming showed a link to a missense DCLRE1C variant. Being productive about 90% or about 30% of the time was typical of most TCR beta V segments in an earlier analysis.

In regard to this clone: Antigen specificity is unknown.

Sequenced: PBMCs. This clonotype was obtained from a boy younger than 18 in good health and CMV-seronegative. The chain uses TRBV7-6 and TRBJ2-1, with D possibly TRBD1 on 6 matching bases. The CDR3 DNA is TGTGCCAGCAGCTTAGCGGGCTGGGGGCGGAGGTCCTCCTACAATGAGCAGTTCTTC. As protein: CASSLAGWGRRSSYNEQFF.